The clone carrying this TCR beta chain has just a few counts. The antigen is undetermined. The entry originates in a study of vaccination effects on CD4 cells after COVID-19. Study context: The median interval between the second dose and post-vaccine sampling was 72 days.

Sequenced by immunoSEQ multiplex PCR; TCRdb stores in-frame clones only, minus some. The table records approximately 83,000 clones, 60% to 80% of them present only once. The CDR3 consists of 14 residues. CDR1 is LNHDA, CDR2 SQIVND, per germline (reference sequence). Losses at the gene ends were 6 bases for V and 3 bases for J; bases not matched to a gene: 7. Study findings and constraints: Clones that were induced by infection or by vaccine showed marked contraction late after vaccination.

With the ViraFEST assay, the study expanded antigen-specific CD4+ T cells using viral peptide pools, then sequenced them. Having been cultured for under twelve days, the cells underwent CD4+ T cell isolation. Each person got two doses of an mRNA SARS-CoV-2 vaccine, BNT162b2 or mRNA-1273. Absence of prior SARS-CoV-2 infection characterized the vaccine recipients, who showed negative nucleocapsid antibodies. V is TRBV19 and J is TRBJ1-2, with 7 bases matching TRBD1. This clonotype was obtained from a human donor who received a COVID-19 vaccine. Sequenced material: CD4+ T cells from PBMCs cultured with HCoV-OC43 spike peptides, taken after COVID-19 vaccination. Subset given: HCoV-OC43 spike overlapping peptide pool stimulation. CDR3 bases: TGTGCCAGTAGGCGACAGGGAGGGGACTATGGCTACACCTTC. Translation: CASRRQGGDYGYTF.